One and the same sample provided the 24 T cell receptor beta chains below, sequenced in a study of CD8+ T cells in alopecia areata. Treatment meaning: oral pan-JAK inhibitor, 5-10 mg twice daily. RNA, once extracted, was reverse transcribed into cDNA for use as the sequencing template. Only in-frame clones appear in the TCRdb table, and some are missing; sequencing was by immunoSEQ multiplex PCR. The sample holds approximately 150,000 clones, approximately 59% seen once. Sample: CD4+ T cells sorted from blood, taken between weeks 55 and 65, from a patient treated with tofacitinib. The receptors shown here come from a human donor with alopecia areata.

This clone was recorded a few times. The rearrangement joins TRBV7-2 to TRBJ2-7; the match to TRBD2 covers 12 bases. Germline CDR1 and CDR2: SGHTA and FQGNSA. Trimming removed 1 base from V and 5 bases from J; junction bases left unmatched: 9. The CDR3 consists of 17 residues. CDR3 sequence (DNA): TGTGCCAGCAGCTTAGATTATCCTAGCGGGGGGGACGACGAGCAGTACTTC. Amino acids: CASSLDYPSGGDDEQYF.

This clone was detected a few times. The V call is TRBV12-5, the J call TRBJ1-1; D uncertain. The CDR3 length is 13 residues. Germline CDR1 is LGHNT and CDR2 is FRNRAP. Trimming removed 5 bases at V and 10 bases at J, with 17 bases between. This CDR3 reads CASGLEGGLVAFF. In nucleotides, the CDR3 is TGTGCTAGTGGTCTAGAGGGAGGTTTGGTAGCTTTCTTT. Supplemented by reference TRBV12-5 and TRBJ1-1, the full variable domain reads DARVTQTPRHKVTEMGQEVTMRCQPILGHNTVFWYRQTMMQGLELLAYFRNRAPLDDSGMPKDRFSAEMPDATLATLKIQPSEPRDSAVYFCASGLEGGLVAFFGQGTRLTVV.

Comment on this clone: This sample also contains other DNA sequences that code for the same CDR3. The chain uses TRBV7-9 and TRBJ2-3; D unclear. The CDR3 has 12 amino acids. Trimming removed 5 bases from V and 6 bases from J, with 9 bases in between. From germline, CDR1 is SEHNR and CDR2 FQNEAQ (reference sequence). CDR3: CASSPLGDTQYF. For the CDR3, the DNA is TGTGCCAGCAGCCCACTGGGGGATACGCAGTATTTT.

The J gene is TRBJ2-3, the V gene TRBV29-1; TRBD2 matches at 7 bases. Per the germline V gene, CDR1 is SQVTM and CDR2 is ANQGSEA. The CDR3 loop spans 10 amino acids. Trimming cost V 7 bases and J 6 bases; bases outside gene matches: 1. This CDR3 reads CSAGGDTQYF. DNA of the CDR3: TGCAGCGCCGGGGGGGATACGCAGTATTTT.

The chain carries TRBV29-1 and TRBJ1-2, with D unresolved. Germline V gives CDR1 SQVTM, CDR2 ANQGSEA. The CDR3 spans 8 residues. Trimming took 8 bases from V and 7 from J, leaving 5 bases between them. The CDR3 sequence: CSSGGYTF. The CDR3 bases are TGCAGCAGTGGTGGCTACACCTTC.

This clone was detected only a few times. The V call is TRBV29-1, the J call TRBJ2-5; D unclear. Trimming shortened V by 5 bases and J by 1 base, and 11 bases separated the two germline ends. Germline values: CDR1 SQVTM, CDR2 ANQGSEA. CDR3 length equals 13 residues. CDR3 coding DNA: TGCAGCGTTTTCTTGTTGAGCCAAGAGACCCAGTACTTC. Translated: CSVFLLSQETQYF.

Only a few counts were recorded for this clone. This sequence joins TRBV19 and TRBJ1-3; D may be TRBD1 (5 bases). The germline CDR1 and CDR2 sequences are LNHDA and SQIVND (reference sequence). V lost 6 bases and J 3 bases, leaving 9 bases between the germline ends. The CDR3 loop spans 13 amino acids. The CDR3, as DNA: TGTGCCAGTAGCACAGGTATTGGAAACACCATATATTTT. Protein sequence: CASSTGIGNTIYF. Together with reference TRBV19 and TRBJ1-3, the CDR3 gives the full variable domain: DGGITQSPKYLFRKEGQNVTLSCEQNLNHDAMYWYRQDPGQGLRLIYYSQIVNDFQKGDIAEGYSVSREKKESFPLTVTSAQKNPTAFYLCASSTGIGNTIYFGEGSWLTVV.

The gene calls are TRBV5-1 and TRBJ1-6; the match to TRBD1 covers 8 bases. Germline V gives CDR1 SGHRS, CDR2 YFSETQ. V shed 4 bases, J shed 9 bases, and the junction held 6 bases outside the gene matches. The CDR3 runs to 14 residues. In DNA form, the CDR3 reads TGCGCCAGCAGCCGATCGACAGGGGTTTCACCCCTCCACTTT. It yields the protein CASSRSTGVSPLHF.

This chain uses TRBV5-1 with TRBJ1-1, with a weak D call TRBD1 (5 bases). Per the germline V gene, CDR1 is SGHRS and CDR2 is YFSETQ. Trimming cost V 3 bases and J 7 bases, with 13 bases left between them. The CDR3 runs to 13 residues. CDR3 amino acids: CASSSRVGDEAFF. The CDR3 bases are TGCGCCAGCAGCTCACGGGTAGGGGATGAAGCTTTCTTT.

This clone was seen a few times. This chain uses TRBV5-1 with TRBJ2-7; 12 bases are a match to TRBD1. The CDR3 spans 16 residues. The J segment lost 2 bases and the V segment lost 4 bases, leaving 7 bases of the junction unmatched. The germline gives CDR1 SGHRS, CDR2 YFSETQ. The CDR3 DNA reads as TGCGCCAGCAGCCCGACGGGACAGGGGGCGGCCTACGAGCAGTACTTC. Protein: CASSPTGQGAAYEQYF.

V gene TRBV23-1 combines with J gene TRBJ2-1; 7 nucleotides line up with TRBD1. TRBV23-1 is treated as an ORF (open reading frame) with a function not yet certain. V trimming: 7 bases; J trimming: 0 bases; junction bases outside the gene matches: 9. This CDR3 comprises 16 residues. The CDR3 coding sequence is TGCGCCAGCACATCTCCGGGACAGAGCTCCTACAATGAGCAGTTCTTC. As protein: CASTSPGQSSYNEQFF.

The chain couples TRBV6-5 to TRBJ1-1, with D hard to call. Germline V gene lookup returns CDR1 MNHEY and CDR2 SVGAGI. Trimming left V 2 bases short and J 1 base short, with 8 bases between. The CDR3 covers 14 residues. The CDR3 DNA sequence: TGTGCCAGCAGTTACAGGTCAGGGAACACTGAAGCTTTCTTT. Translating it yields CASSYRSGNTEAFF.

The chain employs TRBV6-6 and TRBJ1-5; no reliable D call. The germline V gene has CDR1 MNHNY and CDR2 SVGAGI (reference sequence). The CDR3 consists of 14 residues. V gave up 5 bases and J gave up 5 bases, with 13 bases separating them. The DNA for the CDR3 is TGTGCCAGCAGTCGTGGGTTACCGGATCAGCCCCAGCATTTT. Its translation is CASSRGLPDQPQHF.

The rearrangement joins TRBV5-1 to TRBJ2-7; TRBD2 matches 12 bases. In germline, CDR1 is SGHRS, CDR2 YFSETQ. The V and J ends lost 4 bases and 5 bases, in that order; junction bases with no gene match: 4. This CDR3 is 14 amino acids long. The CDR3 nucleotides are TGCGCCAGCAGCCTCCGACTAGCGGGGGACGAGCAGTACTTC. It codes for CASSLRLAGDEQYF.

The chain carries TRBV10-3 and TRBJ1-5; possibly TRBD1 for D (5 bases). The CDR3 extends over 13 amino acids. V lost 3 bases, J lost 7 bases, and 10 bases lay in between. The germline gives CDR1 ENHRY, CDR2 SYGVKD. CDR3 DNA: TGTGCCATCAGTGACAGGGATCCGCAGCCCCAGCATTTT. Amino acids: CAISDRDPQPQHF.

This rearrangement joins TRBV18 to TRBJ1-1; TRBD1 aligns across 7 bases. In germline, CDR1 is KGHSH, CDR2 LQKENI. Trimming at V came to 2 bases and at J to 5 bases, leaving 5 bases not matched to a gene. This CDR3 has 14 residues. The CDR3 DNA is TGTGCCAGCTCACCAACAGGGGAGGAGACTGAAGCTTTCTTT. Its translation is CASSPTGEETEAFF.

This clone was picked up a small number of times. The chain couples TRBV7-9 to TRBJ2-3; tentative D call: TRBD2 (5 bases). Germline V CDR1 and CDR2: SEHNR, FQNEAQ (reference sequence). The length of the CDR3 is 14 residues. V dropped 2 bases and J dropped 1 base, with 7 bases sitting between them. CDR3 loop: CASSLNGGTDTQYF. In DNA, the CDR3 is TGTGCCAGCAGCTTAAACGGGGGCACAGATACGCAGTATTTT.

This CDR3 reads CSASGGGEQFF. The CDR3 DNA reads TGCAGTGCTAGCGGAGGAGGCGAGCAGTTCTTC. The J gene is TRBJ2-1, the V gene TRBV20-1; maybe TRBD2 (5 bases). CDR1 and CDR2 from the germline V gene are DFQATT and SNEGSKA (reference sequence). Trimming shortened V by 3 bases and J by 10 bases, and 10 bases separated the two germline ends. The CDR3 contains 11 residues.

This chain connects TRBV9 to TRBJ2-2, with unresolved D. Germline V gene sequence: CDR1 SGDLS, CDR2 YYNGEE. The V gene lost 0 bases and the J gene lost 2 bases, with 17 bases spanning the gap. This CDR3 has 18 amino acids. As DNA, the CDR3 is TGTGCCAGCAGCGTAGGTGTGATGACAAAACTAAACACCGGGGAGCTGTTTTTT. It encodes CASSVGVMTKLNTGELFF.

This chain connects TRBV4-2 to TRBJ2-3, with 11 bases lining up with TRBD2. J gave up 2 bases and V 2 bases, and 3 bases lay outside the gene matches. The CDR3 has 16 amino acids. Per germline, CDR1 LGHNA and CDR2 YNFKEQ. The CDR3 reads CASSQLTSGNTDTQYF. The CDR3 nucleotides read TGTGCCAGCAGCCAACTGACTAGCGGGAACACAGATACGCAGTATTTT.

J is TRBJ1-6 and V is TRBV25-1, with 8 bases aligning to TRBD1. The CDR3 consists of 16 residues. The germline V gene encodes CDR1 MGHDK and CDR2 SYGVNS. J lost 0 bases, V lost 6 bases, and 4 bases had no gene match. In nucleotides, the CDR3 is TGTGCCAGCAGCCGACAGGGGAGCTCCTATAATTCACCCCTCCACTTT. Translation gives CASSRQGSSYNSPLHF.

The CDR3 region has the DNA TGTGCCACCAGCAGAGATTCCGGGACAGGGAGTCTTGGTGGCTACACCTTC. The encoded protein is CATSRDSGTGSLGGYTF. This chain links TRBV15 with TRBJ1-2; 9 bases are a match to TRBD1. CDR1 is LNHNV and CDR2 is YYDKDF in the germline V gene (reference sequence). CDR3 size: 17 residues. V was clipped by 0 bases and J by 7 bases; unmatched bases: 12.

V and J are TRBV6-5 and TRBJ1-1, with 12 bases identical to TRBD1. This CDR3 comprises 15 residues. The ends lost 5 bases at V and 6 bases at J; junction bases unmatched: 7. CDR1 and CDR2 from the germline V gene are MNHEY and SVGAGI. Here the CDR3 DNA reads TGTGCCAGCAGTCCTCCGGGACAGGGGGCCTCTGAAGCTTTCTTT. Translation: CASSPPGQGASEAFF.

For the CDR3, the DNA is TGCGCCAGCAGTCGCGGCCGACAGGATACGTCCGGGGAGCTGTTTTTT. Amino acid sequence: CASSRGRQDTSGELFF. The chain joins TRBV23-1 to TRBJ2-2, with D perhaps TRBD1 (6 bases). TRBV23-1 is treated as an ORF (open reading frame) with a function not yet certain. Trimming took off 4 bases at V and 6 bases at J, with 18 bases between the two ends. This CDR3 comprises 16 residues.